Each of the 4 T cell receptor beta chains below was sequenced from the same sample in a study of T-cell reconstitution after alpha-beta-depleted transplantation in children (dated by TCRdb to the mid-2010s). The library was produced with PCR. The sample was run on an Illumina HiSeq 2500. To normalize quantification of the TCRbeta repertoire, the TCR libraries were built with molecular barcoding that relied on unique molecular identifiers. TCRdb applied fastp at Q25 and MiXCR to the public reads, then kept only in-frame beta chains. One record per CDR3 amino acid sequence lists the most common genes and DNA. Present in this sample are 200,000 to 250,000 distinct CDR3 sequences, around 13% of which were seen just once. The ten largest clones take up about 2.6% of the sample. The sequenced sample was PBMCs from the stem cell graft donor, obtained from the stem cell graft. Every receptor here comes from a human donor who donated a stem cell graft to a child with acute lymphoblastic leukemia.

This clonotype was counted at least ten times. V and J are TRBV6-5 and TRBJ1-1; D gene uncertain. This CDR3 contains 13 residues. CDR1 and CDR2 from the germline V gene are MNHEY and SVGAGI. With 2 bases removed from V and 5 bases from J, the gap between germline ends came to 9 bases. The CDR3 region is CASSYGRATEAFF. CDR3 DNA sequence: TGTGCCAGCAGTTACGGGAGGGCTACTGAAGCTTTCTTT.

This chain connects TRBV19 to TRBJ2-5, with TRBD2 matching over 9 bases. After removal of 3 bases from V and 4 bases from J, the junction contained 6 bases not matched to a gene. This CDR3 contains 15 residues. Germline V gives CDR1 LNHDA, CDR2 SQIVND (reference sequence). The CDR3 sequence: CASSIGLSGRETQYF. CDR3 bases: TGTGCCAGTAGTATCGGGCTTAGCGGGAGAGAGACCCAGTACTTC.

This clonotype has at least ten counts. The chain uses TRBV6-1 and TRBJ2-1; D possibly matches TRBD1 or TRBD2 (5 bases each). The germline V and J ends were trimmed by 4 bases and 3 bases, with 13 bases remaining between them. This CDR3 region has 15 residues. Germline-derived CDR1 and CDR2 are MNHNS and SASEGT. The CDR3 loop is CASSATGQDYNEQFF. In DNA form, the CDR3 reads TGTGCCAGCAGTGCCACGGGGCAGGACTACAATGAGCAGTTCTTC.

This clonotype was picked up many times. The J gene is TRBJ2-7, the V gene TRBV12-3 or TRBV12-4; TRBD1 might be the D (6 bases). CDR3 length: 14 residues. The V end was cut by 2 bases, the J end by 3 bases, with 11 bases between. The CDR3 sequence is CASSLSGQNYEQYF. CDR3 coding DNA: TGTGCCAGCAGTTTATCTGGACAGAACTACGAGCAGTACTTC.